Listed here are 8 T cell receptor beta chains from one sample, sequenced in a study of Graves' ophthalmopathy and Graves' hyperthyroidism. The study amplified TCR beta CDR3 regions using RNA transcripts. First-round RT-PCR with HTBI primers preceded a second-round multiplex PCR. Each CDR3 protein is one row after TCRdb ran MiXCR on the multiplex PCR reads. The sample carries around 1,000,000 distinct CDR3 sequences, about 40% recorded once. The sample was peripheral blood or thyroid tissue (not recorded which). The source is an adult man with Graves' hyperthyroidism.

As concerns this clonotype: This sequence may be a read error, since a much larger clone differs from it by one base. The rearrangement links TRBV7-2 to TRBJ1-2, with D possibly TRBD1 on 5 matching bases. This CDR3 has 14 amino acids. Germline lookup yields CDR1 SGHTA and CDR2 FQGNSA. V lost 2 bases to trimming and J lost 4 bases, with 11 bases between them. Here the CDR3 reads CASSLLGTGYGYTF. The CDR3 bases are TGTGCCAGCAGCTTATTGGGGACGGGCTATGGCTACACCTTC.

This clonotype was counted many times. The chain links TRBV6-6 to TRBJ1-6, with 7 bases identical to TRBD1. Trimming took 4 bases from V and 10 from J; bases not matched to a gene: 10. Germline loops: CDR1 MNHNY, CDR2 SVGAGI (reference sequence). The length of the CDR3 is 15 residues. The CDR3 region is CASSSSRTGFSPLHF. CDR3 coding DNA: TGTGCCAGCAGTTCAAGTAGGACAGGTTTCTCACCCCTCCACTTT.

This clonotype was detected ten times or more. The chain has TRBV10-3 and TRBJ1-1; no reliable D call. The CDR3 runs 17 residues. The V gene lost 2 bases and the J gene lost 0 bases, with 16 bases spanning the gap. CDR1 is ENHRY, CDR2 SYGVKD, per germline. The CDR3 sequence is CAISEPPALGLNTEAFF. The CDR3 bases are TGTGCCATCAGTGAGCCCCCAGCCTTGGGGTTGAACACTGAAGCTTTCTTT.

This clonotype has a handful of counts. With a much larger clone just one base away, this may be a read error. The chain links TRBV7-2 to TRBJ2-2; D not resolved. Germline-derived CDR1 and CDR2 are SGHTA and FQGNSA. The CDR3 spans 14 residues. V lost 1 base to trimming and J lost 4 bases, with 7 bases between them. The CDR3 region has the DNA TGTGCCAGCAGCTTAGTTATGAGCACCGGGGAGCTGTTTTTT. The encoded protein is CASSLVMSTGELFF.

This clonotype was picked up a small number of times. This chain connects TRBV11-2 to TRBJ2-7, with D tentatively TRBD1 (6 bases). This CDR3 is built from 13 residues. Germline CDR1 and CDR2: SGHAT and FQNNGV. V was clipped by 0 bases and J by 7 bases, with 10 bases between them. The CDR3 here is CASSLEPGDEQYF. The CDR3 DNA is TGTGCCAGCAGCTTAGAGCCAGGGGATGAGCAGTACTTC.

In its sample, this clonotype was seen many times. V gene TRBV12-3 or TRBV12-4 combines with J gene TRBJ1-2; a weak D match, TRBD1 (6 bases). The CDR3 has 16 residues. The ends were cut back, 5 bases at V and 2 bases at J, with 18 bases in the middle. The CDR3 DNA reads TGTGCCAGCAGTCGAGGAGGGGGGGGCGGAAACTATGGCTACACCTTC. It codes for CASSRGGGGGNYGYTF.

Only one count was recorded for this clonotype. The chain has TRBV29-1 and TRBJ1-3; possibly TRBD1 for D (5 bases). Germline-derived CDR1 and CDR2 are SQVTM and ANQGSEA. Trimming shortened V by 8 bases and J by 4 bases, and 24 bases separated the two germline ends. This CDR3 spans 16 amino acids. The CDR3 here is CSQDVFGDLAGNTIYF. DNA of the CDR3: TGCAGCCAAGATGTGTTCGGGGACTTAGCGGGAAACACCATATATTTT.

This clonotype has a count of ten or more. This sequence joins TRBV2 and TRBJ1-1; TRBD1 agrees at 9 bases. CDR1 SNHLY and CDR2 FYNNEI come from the germline V gene. This CDR3 has 14 amino acids. The ends lost 7 bases at V and 5 bases at J; junction bases unmatched: 8. The CDR3 DNA is TGTGCCAGCAAGCTGGACAGGGGTGGAACTGAAGCTTTCTTT. It translates to CASKLDRGGTEAFF. Looking up the rest from reference TRBV2 and TRBJ1-1 gives the full variable domain: EPEVTQTPSHQVTQMGQEVILRCVPISNHLYFYWYRQILGQKVEFLVSFYNNEISEKSEIFDDQFSVERPDGSNFTLKIRSTKLEDSAMYFCASKLDRGGTEAFFGQGTRLTVV.